These T cell receptor beta chains were read from a single sample in a study of T cell changes during pregnancy in multiple sclerosis. Data came from immunoSEQ multiplex PCR; TCRdb stores just in-frame clones and leaves some out. This sample has about 69,000 clones, with 90% to 95% found just once. The source was CD4+ T cells from peripheral blood mononuclear cells, collected in the third trimester of pregnancy. These TCRs come from a female donor in good health, enrolled as a control in a pregnancy study. The CDR3 runs from the conserved cysteine through the conserved F or W. D genes are given only for firm matches. Size values are once, few and many counts, or a class for expanded clones, and some rows have none.

>NA|TRBJ2-7|TRBV2|NA
TGTGCCAGCACAGTAGAAATCGGGGTTCTGGGGTACGAGCAGTACTTC
CASTVEIGVLGYEQYF
>NA|TRBJ2-3|TRBV9|once
TGTGCCAGCAGCGTAGGGCCAGGCACAGATACGCAGTATTTT
CASSVGPGTDTQYF
>TRBD1|TRBJ2-2|TRBV9|few
TGTGCCAGCAGCGAGGGACAGGGGGCGAGCACCGGGGAGCTGTTTTTT
CASSEGQGASTGELFF
>TRBD2|TRBJ2-7|TRBV2|NA
TGTGCCAGCAGTGAGCGACCGGGGGGCTACGAGCAGTACTTC
CASSERPGGYEQYF
>TRBD1|TRBJ1-1|TRBV7-2|once
TGTGCCAGCAGCGCCGGACAGGGCATGAACACTGAAGCTTTCTTT
CASSAGQGMNTEAFF
>NA|TRBJ2-7|TRBV11-3|NA
TGTGCCAGCAGCTCGACTGCCTCCTACGAGCAGTACTTC
CASSSTASYEQYF
>NA|TRBJ1-2|TRBV2|NA
TGTGCCAGCAGGGGACTCACGAAGTATGGCTACACCTTC
CASRGLTKYGYTF
>NA|TRBJ2-1|TRBV5-1|once
TGCGCCAGCAGCGTGGACCCAGGCTCCTACAATGAGCAGTTCTTC
CASSVDPGSYNEQFF
>TRBD2|TRBJ2-4|TRBV5-4|NA
TGTGCCAGCAGCTTAGCGGGGCGGAGGAACATTCAGTACTTC
CASSLAGRRNIQYF
>TRBD1|TRBJ2-7|TRBV7-9|NA
TGTGCCAGCAGCTTAGACCAGGGACAGTCCTACGAGCAGTACTTC
CASSLDQGQSYEQYF
>NA|TRBJ2-7|TRBV19|NA
TGTGCCAGTAGTACACGCAGGGGTAGTAAGCAGTACTTC
CASSTRRGSKQYF
>TRBD1|TRBJ1-2|TRBV9|NA
TGTGCCAGCAGCGTAGGGACAGGGAACTATGGCTACACCTTC
CASSVGTGNYGYTF
>TRBD1|TRBJ1-6|TRBV7-9|NA
TGTGCCAGCAGCTCGAGACAGGGAGTCGATTCACCCCTCCACTTT
CASSSRQGVDSPLHF
>TRBD2|TRBJ2-1|TRBV5-1|NA
TGCGCCAGCTTGGGACTAGCGGGTTCCTACAATGAGCAGTTCTTC
CASLGLAGSYNEQFF
>NA|TRBJ1-6|TRBV19|few
TGTGCCAGTAGTTCGGGGGGAGGGTCAGGATCACCCCTCCACTTT
CASSSGGGSGSPLHF
>NA|TRBJ1-1|TRBV5-1|NA
TGCGCCAGCAGCCCTGGCCGGGGACAGAACACTGAAGCTTTCTTT
CASSPGRGQNTEAFF
>TRBD1|TRBJ1-4|TRBV6-4|NA
TGTGCCAGCAGTGAACAGGGGGGTGAAAAACTGTTTTTT
CASSEQGGEKLFF
>TRBD1|TRBJ1-2|TRBV6-6|NA
TGTGCCAGCAGGCCGGGACAGGGACCCTCTCGCTTC
CASRPGQGPSRF
>TRBD2|TRBJ2-2|TRBV5-8|NA
TGTGCCAGCAGCTTGGAAGGCGGGGGGGCCGCCGGGGAGCTGTTTTTT
CASSLEGGGAAGELFF
>NA|TRBJ2-1|TRBV18|NA
TGTGCCAGCTCACCACCCGCGCTCAATGAGCAGTTCTTC
CASSPPALNEQFF
>NA|TRBJ1-2|TRBV19|NA
TGTGCCAGTAGTCGTCAGGGAGGGGACTATGGCTACACCTTC
CASSRQGGDYGYTF
>TRBD1|TRBJ2-7|TRBV7-3|once
TGTGCCAGCAGTCCAGGGGGCGGTTCCTACGAGCAGTACTTC
CASSPGGGSYEQYF